There are a few counts of the clone carrying this TCR beta chain. Its specificity is unknown. All donors were healthy Caucasians. These data belong to a study of identical twins. Study outcomes and limitations: Excess low generation probability was seen in twin-shared out-of-frame alpha sequences.

Germline V gives CDR1 MNHNS, CDR2 SASEGT. The trim removed 6 bases at V and 2 bases at J, leaving 6 bases unmatched. The CDR3 has 15 residues. Template switching added a universal primer binding site, and final cDNA carried unique molecular identifiers. TCRdb re-called the 5' RACE reads through MiXCR, storing one row per CDR3 protein. This table holds roughly 630,000 distinct CDR3 sequences, 7.1% found once. The data were also submitted as part of a second study, on yellow fever vaccine responses in identical twins. That source reports: Twin vaccine T cell responses reportedly seemed partly convergent, partly personalized.

This chain links TRBV6-1 with TRBJ2-2; the match to TRBD1 covers 7 bases. Input material: PBMCs. This receptor was taken from a woman aged 18-29 years in good health. CDR3 amino acids: CASRSGQLNTGELFF. The CDR3 bases are TGTGCCAGCAGATCGGGACAGCTAAACACCGGGGAGCTGTTTTTT.